This passage covers 20 T cell receptor beta chains from one sample sequenced in a study of T cells in localized non-small cell lung cancer. Data came from immunoSEQ multiplex PCR; TCRdb stores just in-frame clones and leaves some out. The sample holds around 1,300 clones, 30% to 40% seen once. The specimen was lung tumor tissue, collected before any cancer treatment. All receptors come from a male donor aged 60 or over with stage III lung adenocarcinoma.

This clone was found a few times. This chain connects TRBV9 to TRBJ1-1; tentatively, D is TRBD1 (5 bases). The CDR3 has 13 amino acids. Germline loops: CDR1 SGDLS, CDR2 YYNGEE. V was clipped by 4 bases and J by 1 base, with 8 bases between them. For the CDR3, the DNA is TGTGCCAGCAGCCACCAGGGGAACACTGAAGCTTTCTTT. Translated: CASSHQGNTEAFF.

The chain employs TRBV9 and TRBJ1-4, with D possibly being TRBD1 (6 bases). Germline V gene lookup returns CDR1 SGDLS and CDR2 YYNGEE. The V gene lost 0 bases and the J gene lost 0 bases, with 6 bases spanning the gap. This CDR3 spans 15 amino acids. CDR3 bases: TGTGCCAGCAGCGTAGGGACAGCAACTAATGAAAAACTGTTTTTT. Its protein is CASSVGTATNEKLFF.

The chain carries TRBV6-8 and TRBJ2-7; a weak D match, TRBD1 (6 bases). Trimming shortened V by 7 bases and J by 3 bases, and 10 bases separated the two germline ends. The V gene's germline CDR1 is MNHGY and CDR2 SAAAGT. The CDR3 sequence is 12 residues long. The DNA for the CDR3 is TGTGCCAGCATTGGGACAATCTACGAGCAGTACTTC. Its translation is CASIGTIYEQYF.

The chain joins TRBV11-3 to TRBJ2-3; D is possibly TRBD2 (5 bases). V was cut by 5 bases and J by 1 base, with 16 bases left in between. CDR1 is SGHNT, CDR2 YENEEA, per germline. The CDR3 has 16 residues. Here the CDR3 reads CASSRGSSGGTDTQYF. CDR3 DNA sequence: TGTGCCAGCAGCCGAGGGTCCTCCGGGGGCACAGATACGCAGTATTTT.

This rearrangement joins TRBV29-1 to TRBJ2-5, with TRBD2 matching over 12 bases. This CDR3 is built from 14 residues. V dropped 8 bases and J dropped 0; count of bases not matched to a gene: 4. CDR1 SQVTM and CDR2 ANQGSEA come from the germline V gene. CDR3 sequence reads: CSPRTSGNQETQYF. Here the CDR3 DNA reads TGCAGCCCCAGGACTAGCGGGAACCAAGAGACCCAGTACTTC.

J is TRBJ1-1 and V is TRBV19, with a tentative D call TRBD1 (5 bases). Trimming shortened V by 3 bases and J by 4 bases, and 18 bases separated the two germline ends. CDR1 is LNHDA, CDR2 SQIVND, per germline (reference sequence). This CDR3 has 16 amino acids. This CDR3 reads CASSILRVGTSTEAFF. The CDR3 DNA reads as TGTGCCAGTAGTATTCTACGGGTAGGGACTAGCACTGAAGCTTTCTTT.

This rearrangement joins TRBV28 to TRBJ1-6; D not resolved. CDR1 and CDR2 from the germline V gene are MDHEN and SYDVKM. This CDR3 contains 17 residues. V was clipped by 3 bases and J by 2 bases, with 14 bases between them. The CDR3 DNA sequence: TGTGCCAGCAGTTTCGGGGTTAGGCTCACCTATAATTCACCCCTCCACTTT. Its protein product is CASSFGVRLTYNSPLHF.

This clone was observed a few times. The rearrangement joins TRBV14 to TRBJ2-1; TRBD2 matches 8 bases. The CDR3 spans 16 residues. Germline values: CDR1 SGHDN, CDR2 FVKESK. The V and J ends lost 6 bases and 3 bases, in that order; junction bases with no gene match: 10. CDR3 sequence: CASRLSGGQVYNEQFF. The CDR3 DNA reads TGTGCCAGCAGGCTGAGCGGGGGTCAAGTCTACAATGAGCAGTTCTTC.

This clone was seen a handful of times. A junction end diverges from the germline sequence, so it may reflect a read error. This chain links TRBV7-6 with TRBJ1-1, with D possibly TRBD1 on 5 matching bases. This CDR3 contains 14 residues. Germline V lookup: CDR1 SGHVS, CDR2 FNYEAQ. The CDR3 bases are TGTGCCAGCAGCCTAGCGGGGGGTCTACCTGAAGCTTTCTTT. This codes for CASSLAGGLPEAFF.

The V gene is TRBV29-1, the J gene TRBJ1-5; D ambiguous. The CDR3 length is 13 residues. The V end lost 7 bases, the J end lost 4 bases, and 14 bases lay between the germline ends. Looked up from germline, CDR1 is SQVTM and CDR2 is ANQGSEA. CDR3 residues: CSAAQDGNQPQHF. The DNA of the CDR3 is TGCAGCGCCGCCCAGGACGGAAATCAGCCCCAGCATTTT.

The rearrangement uses TRBV7-5 and TRBJ2-7; the table's D call, TRBD1, has no DNA check behind it. TRBV7-5 is labeled a pseudogene. The CDR3 is 16 residues long. In nucleotides, the CDR3 is TGTGCCAGCAGCCAAGTAGAAGGACAGGGGGCCCACGAGCAGTATTTC. This codes for CASSQVEGQGAHEQYF.

This clone was seen a handful of times. J is TRBJ2-7 and V is TRBV6-8, with a possible D match to TRBD1 (5 bases). V was pared by 10 bases and J by 6 bases, with 22 bases between. The CDR3 runs to 14 residues. Germline CDR1 reads MNHGY; CDR2 reads SAAAGT. For the CDR3, the DNA is TGTGCCATCAGCTGGGGCGGTGAAGGAAGCGAGCAGTACTTC. Translated, it gives CAISWGGEGSEQYF.

The chain is built from TRBV29-1 and TRBJ2-2; the D is unclear. The CDR3 spans 12 residues. Germline CDR1 SQVTM, CDR2 ANQGSEA. The V and J ends lost 6 bases and 6 bases respectively, with 11 bases between them. CDR3 DNA: TGCAGCGTCCAAAATGCCCCCGGGGAGCTGTTTTTT. Residues: CSVQNAPGELFF.

This clone was counted between two and nine times. The genes are TRBV28 and TRBJ1-6; D is perhaps TRBD1 (5 bases). The V gene's germline CDR1 is MDHEN and CDR2 SYDVKM. This CDR3 contains 15 residues. V was clipped by 7 bases and J by 11 bases, with 21 bases between them. CDR3 DNA sequence: TGTGCCAGCATCTACTCATCAGGGTCGTGGACACCCCTCCACTTT. This encodes CASIYSSGSWTPLHF.

This clone has more than one count but fewer than ten. This chain joins TRBV6-8 and TRBJ2-4; D remains ambiguous. Trimming pared 0 bases from V and 12 bases from J, leaving 12 bases between. CDR3 length: 13 amino acids. CDR1 is MNHGY, CDR2 SAAAGT, per germline. Here the CDR3 reads CASSYSMRGRQYF. In nucleotides, the CDR3 is TGTGCCAGCAGTTACTCGATGCGTGGTCGTCAGTACTTC.

This chain connects TRBV28 to TRBJ1-6, with D possibly TRBD1 on 5 matching bases. This CDR3 has 17 residues. V lost 2 bases and J lost 6, with 17 bases in between. Germline V gene sequence: CDR1 MDHEN, CDR2 SYDVKM. The CDR3 protein is CASSLPGAGGVNSPLHF. The DNA of the CDR3 is TGTGCCAGCAGTTTACCCGGGGCGGGGGGTGTTAATTCACCCCTCCACTTT.

This clone occurred a few times. The chain links TRBV7-8 to TRBJ1-3; no definite D call. Germline V lookup: CDR1 SGHVS, CDR2 FQNEAQ. The ends were cut back, 0 bases at V and 16 bases at J, with 16 bases in the middle. The CDR3 totals 13 residues. This CDR3 reads CASSLAGSGPLYF. The CDR3 DNA is TGTGCCAGCAGCTTAGCGGGTAGTGGGCCTTTGTATTTT. Variable domain in full (rest from reference TRBV7-8 and TRBJ1-3): GAGVSQSPRYKVAKRGQDVALRCDPISGHVSLFWYQQALGQGPEFLTYFQNEAQLDKSGLPSDRFFAERPEGSVSTLKIQRTQQEDSAVYLCASSLAGSGPLYFGEGSWLTVV.

The V gene is TRBV29-1, the J gene TRBJ1-1, with D perhaps matching TRBD1 (6 bases). This CDR3 spans 13 amino acids. Germline V gives CDR1 SQVTM, CDR2 ANQGSEA. The V end was cut by 7 bases, the J end by 1 base, with 13 bases between. CDR3 nucleotide sequence: TGCAGCGCAGACAGGAACTCGAACACTGAAGCTTTCTTT. Its protein is CSADRNSNTEAFF.

This CDR3 reads CASTNRGQGNQPQHF. Written as DNA, the CDR3 is TGTGCCAGCACAAACAGGGGGCAAGGCAATCAGCCCCAGCATTTT. V gene TRBV28 combines with J gene TRBJ1-5, with 9 bases matching TRBD1. Trimming cost V 7 bases and J 2 bases; bases outside gene matches: 6. CDR1 is MDHEN and CDR2 is SYDVKM in the germline V gene. The CDR3 contains 15 residues.

V and J are TRBV15 and TRBJ1-4, with D hard to call. The CDR3 totals 16 residues. Deletions cut 0 bases from V and 3 bases from J, with 11 bases between. CDR1 is LNHNV and CDR2 is YYDKDF in the germline V gene (reference sequence). CDR3 in amino acids: CATSRDRASSNEKLFF. The DNA for the CDR3 is TGTGCCACCAGCAGAGATAGGGCGTCATCTAATGAAAAACTGTTTTTT.